These T cell receptor beta chains were read from a single sample in a study of PD-L1 blockade in urothelial cancer. TCRdb keeps only in-frame clones here, not all; method: immunoSEQ multiplex PCR. The data contain about 50,000 clones, approximately 78% of them singletons. Sequencing used PBMCs, obtained around atezolizumab (anti-PD-L1) treatment. All receptors derive from a man aged 65 to 79 with urothelial cancer. Both conserved end residues are part of each CDR3. D genes are given only for firm matches. A row's size may be missing; if present it is once, few, many or a size class.

>TRBV28|NA|once|TRBJ2-1
CASSLRGLNEQFF
TGTGCCAGCAGTTTAAGGGGACTCAATGAGCAGTTCTTC
>TRBV10-3|NA|NA|TRBJ2-3
CAISSLDSDTDTQYF
TGTGCCATCAGCTCCCTTGACTCTGACACAGATACGCAGTATTTT
>TRBV5-4|NA|NA|TRBJ1-1
CASSSGTFNTEAFF
TGTGCCAGCAGCTCAGGGACATTTAACACTGAAGCTTTCTTT
>TRBV18|NA|NA|TRBJ2-7
CASSPRRAYSYEQYF
TGTGCCAGCTCACCACGGCGGGCCTACTCCTACGAGCAGTACTTC
>TRBV19|NA|NA|TRBJ1-5
CASSIAGHQISNQPQHF
TGTGCCAGTAGTATAGCCGGACACCAGATCAGCAATCAGCCCCAGCATTTT
>TRBV6-1|NA|NA|TRBJ2-7
CASTTPGVGYEQYF
TGTGCCAGCACCACGCCGGGTGTGGGCTACGAGCAGTACTTC
>TRBV7-2|NA|NA|TRBJ1-1
CASSLGVEEEEAFF
TGTGCCAGCAGCTTAGGGGTGGAGGAGGAGGAAGCTTTCTTT
>TRBV2|NA|NA|TRBJ1-2
CASREKGANYGYTF
TGTGCCAGCAGAGAAAAGGGGGCTAACTATGGCTACACCTTC
>TRBV6-1|NA|NA|TRBJ1-2
CASGGGRGFYTF
TGTGCCAGCGGGGGAGGGAGAGGTTTCTACACCTTC
>TRBV2|TRBD2|few|TRBJ2-3
CASRPTKLAGPTDTQYF
TGTGCCAGCAGACCAACCAAACTAGCGGGACCCACAGATACGCAGTATTTT
>TRBV18|NA|once|TRBJ2-7
CASSPNRDHEQYF
TGTGCCAGCTCACCAAACAGGGATCACGAGCAGTACTTC
>TRBV2|NA|NA|TRBJ2-6
CASSEFGVAGANVLTF
TGTGCCAGCAGTGAATTCGGGGTCGCGGGGGCCAACGTCCTGACTTTC
>TRBV19|TRBD2|NA|TRBJ2-5
CASSTPGGGYGETQYF
TGTGCCAGTAGTACCCCGGGCGGGGGTTATGGGGAGACCCAGTACTTC